Reported below is one T cell receptor (beta chain). Its antigen is undetermined. Germline V gene data show CDR1 as MGHRA and CDR2 as YSYEKL. The CDR3 spans 17 residues. Reprocessing the 5' RACE reads, TCRdb reports a single entry for every CDR3 protein and omits DNA. The sample includes 400,000 or so distinct CDR3 sequences. This entry comes from a study of T cells expressing NK-cell markers. On the study more broadly: It was from sorted CD3+CD56+NKG2C+, CD3+CD56+NKG2C- and CD3+CD56-NKG2C+ T cells that TCR beta repertoires came. Seven HCMV-seropositive donors and one seronegative donor made up the eight sequenced donors. Findings and caveats of the study: Similarly, these clonotypes led the CD3+CD56-NKG2C+ fraction as well in several donors.

Sequences were obtained from blood T cells: a sorted CD56 or NKG2C T cell subset, CD4+ or CD8+ T cells, or bulk PBMC T cells (not recorded which). This rearrangement joins TRBV4-1 to TRBJ2-1; the TRBD2 assignment by TCRdb is unverifiable without DNA. This TCR was recovered from a woman between 45 and 60 years old in good health. The chain's CDR3 is CASSQVRLAALAGEQFF.